One sample yielded the 21 T cell receptor beta chains listed below, sequenced in a study of human T cells and chemical hapten exposure. TCRdb independently ran MiXCR on the RACE reads; one entry per CDR3 protein. The data contain around 75,000 distinct CDR3 sequences, 10% of them singletons. Regarding time point: patch test 2, 6 weeks after DPC sensitization. Treatment given: therapeutic diphenylcyclopropenone sensitization with weekly scalp DPC. The sequencing used whole blood, collected in connection with sensitization to the hapten diphenylcyclopropenone (DPC). All receptors derive from a woman aged 50 to 60 with alopecia areata. Some clones in this sample may be carry-over from other donors' samples.

This clonotype came up many times. This chain joins TRBV6-1 and TRBJ2-3; unclear D gene. This CDR3 is 14 amino acids long. In germline, CDR1 is MNHNS, CDR2 SASEGT. V was trimmed by 10 bases and J by 0 bases, leaving 14 bases between them. CDR3 sequence (DNA): TGTGCCACCATTGTGACAACTAGCACAGATACGCAGTATTTT. Its protein is CATIVTTSTDTQYF.

The chain has TRBV5-1 and TRBJ1-6; D is undetermined. CDR3 length: 13 residues. Trimming shortened V by 2 bases and J by 7 bases, and 7 bases separated the two germline ends. CDR1 is SGHRS, CDR2 YFSETQ, per germline. The CDR3 spells CASSFQENSPLHF. Here the CDR3 DNA reads TGCGCCAGCAGCTTCCAGGAGAATTCACCCCTCCACTTT. Full variable domain (missing parts from reference TRBV5-1 and TRBJ1-6): KAGVTQTPRYLIKTRGQQVTLSCSPISGHRSVSWYQQTPGQGLQFLFEYFSETQRNKGNFPGRFSGRQFSNSRSEMNVSTLELGDSALYLCASSFQENSPLHFGNGTRLTVT.

This clonotype was seen repeatedly, ten times or more. This chain connects TRBV29-1 to TRBJ2-5, with D possibly being TRBD2 (6 bases). Trimming took 4 bases from V and 5 from J, leaving 11 bases between them. The germline gives CDR1 SQVTM, CDR2 ANQGSEA. This CDR3 comprises 12 residues. In DNA, the CDR3 is TGCAGCGTTGGGGGGACTGAGGAGACCCAGTACTTC. Translating gives CSVGGTEETQYF.

In this sample, this clonotype turned up many times. This chain links TRBV6-1 with TRBJ1-1; 7 bases align to TRBD1. The CDR3 spans 14 residues. From germline, CDR1 is MNHNS and CDR2 SASEGT. The ends lost 4 bases at V and 3 bases at J; junction bases unmatched: 5. DNA of the CDR3: TGTGCCAGCAGTGTGACAGGGTTGGACACTGAAGCTTTCTTT. Translating it yields CASSVTGLDTEAFF.

A few counts support this clonotype. V is TRBV9 and J is TRBJ2-3, with D possibly TRBD2 on 5 matching bases. Per the germline V gene, CDR1 is SGDLS and CDR2 is YYNGEE. V was pared by 3 bases and J by 1 base, with 18 bases between. The CDR3 spans 17 residues. CDR3 nucleotides: TGTGCCAGCAGCGAGGCCCCTGGCGGGCCCCGCACAGATACGCAGTATTTT. Protein: CASSEAPGGPRTDTQYF.

The chain recombines TRBV9 with TRBJ2-3; D is possibly TRBD2 (5 bases). Trimming shortened V by 2 bases and J by 4 bases, and 11 bases separated the two germline ends. Germline CDR1 SGDLS, CDR2 YYNGEE. The CDR3 has 14 amino acids. CDR3 loop: CASSVEGGPDTQYF. The CDR3 DNA follows: TGTGCCAGCAGCGTTGAGGGTGGCCCAGATACGCAGTATTTT.

The chain joins TRBV29-1 to TRBJ1-1, with TRBD1 as a possible D gene (5 bases). This CDR3 is built from 16 residues. Trimming took off 0 bases at V and 3 bases at J, with 17 bases between the two ends. The V gene's germline CDR1 is SQVTM and CDR2 ANQGSEA. CDR3 sequence: CSVEDLLGTGYTEAFF. Here the CDR3 DNA reads TGCAGCGTTGAAGATCTTCTGGGGACGGGATACACTGAAGCTTTCTTT.

This clonotype was detected only a few times. This sequence joins TRBV20-1 and TRBJ2-7; 10 nucleotides agree with TRBD2. The CDR3 loop spans 14 amino acids. CDR1 and CDR2 from the germline V gene are DFQATT and SNEGSKA (reference sequence). The V and J ends lost 3 bases and 5 bases, in that order; junction bases with no gene match: 7. The CDR3, as DNA: TGCAGTGCTAGTCGAGCGGGAGGGCCAAACGAGCAGTACTTC. Protein product: CSASRAGGPNEQYF.

This clonotype was detected only a few times. This CDR3 is CASSVKERGYHSNQPQHF. CDR3 coding DNA: TGTGCCAGCAGCGTAAAGGAGAGGGGGTACCATAGCAATCAGCCCCAGCATTTT. V and J are TRBV9 and TRBJ1-5; possible D gene TRBD1, 6 bases. Trimming took 1 base from V and 0 from J, leaving 17 bases between them. CDR1 and CDR2 (germline): SGDLS, YYNGEE. The CDR3 sequence is 18 residues long.

The table lists this clonotype with a few counts. The chain has TRBV11-3 and TRBJ2-3, with 10 bases aligning to TRBD1. CDR3 length equals 15 residues. Germline CDR1 reads SGHNT; CDR2 reads YENEEA. V was clipped by 4 bases and J by 1 base; unmatched bases: 2. CDR3 sequence (DNA): TGTGCCAGCAGCTCCGGGACAGGGGGCACAGATACGCAGTATTTT. Translated: CASSSGTGGTDTQYF. Full variable domain (missing parts from reference TRBV11-3 and TRBJ2-3): EAGVVQSPRYKIIEKKQPVAFWCNPISGHNTLYWYLQNLGQGPELLIRYENEEAVDDSQLPKDRFSAERLKGVDSTLKIQPAELGDSAVYLCASSSGTGGTDTQYFGPGTRLTVL.

Ten or more counts support this clonotype. The CDR3 is CASTPRISGANVLTF. The CDR3 nucleotides read TGTGCCAGCACCCCGCGAATCTCTGGGGCCAACGTCCTGACTTTC. The genes are TRBV7-9 and TRBJ2-6; D gene unclear. The CDR3 runs 15 residues. V was trimmed by 7 bases and J by 0 bases, leaving 10 bases between them. In germline, CDR1 is SEHNR, CDR2 FQNEAQ (reference sequence).

The chain joins TRBV2 to TRBJ2-7, with 11 bases fitting TRBD2. CDR3 length: 16 residues. Germline V lookup: CDR1 SNHLY, CDR2 FYNNEI. J lost 5 bases, V lost 4 bases, and 10 bases had no gene match. The CDR3, as DNA: TGTGCCAGCAGTGTATTAGCGGGAGGGCGGCCCCACGAGCAGTACTTC. This encodes CASSVLAGGRPHEQYF.

The V and J genes are TRBV19 and TRBJ2-4, with a tentative D call TRBD2 (6 bases). V lost 4 bases to trimming and J lost 9 bases, with 10 bases between them. The CDR3 runs 12 residues. The germline CDR1 and CDR2 sequences are LNHDA and SQIVND (reference sequence). CDR3 DNA: TGTGCCAGTAGTACGGGAGAGGTCATTCAGTACTTC. It specifies CASSTGEVIQYF.

This clonotype was recorded many times. The chain is built from TRBV29-1 and TRBJ2-4; D not certain. The germline V gene encodes CDR1 SQVTM and CDR2 ANQGSEA. V was shortened by 4 bases and J by 8 bases, with 15 bases between the two germline ends. This CDR3 has 13 residues. The CDR3, as DNA: TGCAGCGTTGCGGTAGGGATTTCGGACATTCAGTACTTC. Protein product: CSVAVGISDIQYF. The variable domain in full, with the rest retrieved from reference TRBV29-1 and TRBJ2-4, is SAVISQKPSRDICQRGTSLTIQCQVDSQVTMMFWYRQQPGQSLTLIATANQGSEATYESGFVIDKFPISRPNLTFSTLTVSNMSPEDSSIYLCSVAVGISDIQYFGAGTRLSVL.

This clonotype was picked up a small number of times. This chain joins TRBV3-1 and TRBJ1-6, with 12 positions matching TRBD1. Looked up from germline, CDR1 is LGHDT and CDR2 is YNNKEL (reference sequence). V was pared by 4 bases and J by 4 bases, with 5 bases of the junction left unmatched. There are 17 residues in the CDR3. CDR3: CASSPGTGGFYNSPLHF. As DNA, the CDR3 is TGTGCCAGCAGCCCAGGGACAGGGGGCTTTTATAATTCACCCCTCCACTTT.

This clonotype was recorded at least ten times. This chain uses TRBV2 with TRBJ2-1, with a weak D call TRBD1 (8 bases). Germline values: CDR1 SNHLY, CDR2 FYNNEI. This CDR3 is 16 amino acids long. Deletions cut 3 bases from V and 4 bases from J, with 16 bases between. The CDR3 loop is CASSDRGGTGYNEQFF. DNA of the CDR3: TGTGCCAGCAGTGACCGGGGAGGGACAGGATACAATGAGCAGTTCTTC.

This clonotype showed up many times. The V and J genes are TRBV20-1 and TRBJ2-1; 14 nucleotides agree with TRBD2. The ends lost 6 bases at V and 9 bases at J; junction bases unmatched: 10. This CDR3 comprises 15 residues. CDR1 and CDR2 from the germline V gene are DFQATT and SNEGSKA (reference sequence). CDR3 in amino acids: CSAEGLAGEVSEQFF. CDR3 sequence (DNA): TGCAGTGCGGAGGGACTAGCGGGAGAAGTCAGTGAGCAGTTCTTC.

This clonotype is categorized as medium-sized. The chain links TRBV6-6 to TRBJ1-1; D unresolved. Looked up from germline, CDR1 is MNHNY and CDR2 is SVGAGI (reference sequence). Deletions cut 5 bases from V and 4 bases from J, with 17 bases between. This CDR3 contains 15 residues. CDR3 sequence reads: CASSAKREILTEAFF. CDR3 in DNA: TGTGCCAGCAGTGCCAAGAGGGAGATTCTCACTGAAGCTTTCTTT.

V is TRBV2 and J is TRBJ2-1; 11 nucleotides match TRBD2. V lost 6 bases to trimming and J lost 8 bases; unmatched junction nucleotides: 9. CDR1 is SNHLY, CDR2 FYNNEI, per germline. The CDR3 covers 15 residues. The CDR3 sequence: CASRKLAGVGDEQFF. The CDR3 DNA reads as TGTGCCAGCAGGAAACTAGCGGGAGTTGGGGATGAGCAGTTCTTC.

As concerns this clonotype: A read error is likely, as this CDR3 ends without the conserved phenylalanine or tryptophan. The chain carries TRBV12-3 or TRBV12-4 and TRBJ1-1; 7 positions agree with TRBD1. J lost 4 bases, V lost 5 bases, and 7 bases had no gene match. This CDR3 is built from 14 residues. The CDR3 loop is CASSPRGGSTEAFS. The CDR3 nucleotides are TGTGCCAGCAGTCCCAGGGGGGGGAGCACTGAAGCTTTCTCT.

This clonotype appeared many times. The chain joins TRBV5-1 to TRBJ2-1, with TRBD2 matching over 9 bases. Trimming at V came to 5 bases and at J to 8 bases, leaving 14 bases not matched to a gene. The CDR3 is 16 residues long. The germline V gene encodes CDR1 SGHRS and CDR2 YFSETQ. The CDR3 protein is CASSQGPGLASDEQFF. CDR3 nucleotide sequence: TGCGCCAGCAGTCAAGGCCCGGGACTAGCATCCGATGAGCAGTTCTTC.